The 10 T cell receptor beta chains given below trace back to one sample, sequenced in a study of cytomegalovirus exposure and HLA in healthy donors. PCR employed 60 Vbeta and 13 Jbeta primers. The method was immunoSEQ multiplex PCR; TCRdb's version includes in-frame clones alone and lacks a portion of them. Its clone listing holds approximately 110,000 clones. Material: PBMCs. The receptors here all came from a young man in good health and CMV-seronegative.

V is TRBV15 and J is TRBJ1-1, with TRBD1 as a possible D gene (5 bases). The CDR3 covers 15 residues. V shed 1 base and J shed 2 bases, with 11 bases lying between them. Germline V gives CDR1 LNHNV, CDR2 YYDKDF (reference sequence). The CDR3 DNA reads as TGTGCCACCAGCAGAGCGGCCGACAGAAACACTGAAGCTTTCTTT. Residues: CATSRAADRNTEAFF.

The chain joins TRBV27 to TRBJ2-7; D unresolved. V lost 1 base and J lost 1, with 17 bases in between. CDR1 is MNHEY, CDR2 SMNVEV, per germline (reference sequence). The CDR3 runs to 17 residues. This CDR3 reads CASSLYANLDSSYEQYF. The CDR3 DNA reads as TGTGCCAGCAGTTTATACGCCAATCTAGATTCTTCCTACGAGCAGTACTTC.

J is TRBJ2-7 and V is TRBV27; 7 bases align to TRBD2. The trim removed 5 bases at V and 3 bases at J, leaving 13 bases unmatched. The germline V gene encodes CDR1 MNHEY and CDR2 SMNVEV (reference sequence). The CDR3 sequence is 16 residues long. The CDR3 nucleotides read TGTGCCAGCAGTCTCGTTGGGGCGGGAGAAGTCTACGAGCAGTACTTC. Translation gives CASSLVGAGEVYEQYF.

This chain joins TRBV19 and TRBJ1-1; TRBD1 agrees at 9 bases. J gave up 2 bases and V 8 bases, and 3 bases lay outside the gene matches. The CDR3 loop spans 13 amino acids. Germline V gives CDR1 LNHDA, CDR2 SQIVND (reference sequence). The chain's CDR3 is CASGTGKNTEAFF. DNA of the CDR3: TGTGCCAGTGGGACAGGGAAAAACACTGAAGCTTTCTTT.

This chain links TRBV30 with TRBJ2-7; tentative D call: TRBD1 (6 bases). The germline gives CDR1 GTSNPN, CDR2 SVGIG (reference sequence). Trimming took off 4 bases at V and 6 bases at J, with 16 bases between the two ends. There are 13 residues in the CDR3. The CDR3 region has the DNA TGTGCCTGGATGGGCAGGGGTTTCGGCGAGCAGTACTTC. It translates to CAWMGRGFGEQYF. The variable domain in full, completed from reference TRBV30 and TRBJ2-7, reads SQTIHQWPATLVQPVGSPLSLECTVEGTSNPNLYWYRQAAGRGLQLLFYSVGIGQISSEVPQNLSASRPQDRQFILSSKKLLLSDSGFYLCAWMGRGFGEQYFGPGTRLTVT.

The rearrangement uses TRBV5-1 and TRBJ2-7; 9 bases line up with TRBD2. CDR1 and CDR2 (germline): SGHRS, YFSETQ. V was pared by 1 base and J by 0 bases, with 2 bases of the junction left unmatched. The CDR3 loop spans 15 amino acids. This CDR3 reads CASSLRAGGSYEQYF. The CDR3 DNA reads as TGCGCCAGCAGCTTGCGAGCGGGAGGCTCCTACGAGCAGTACTTC.

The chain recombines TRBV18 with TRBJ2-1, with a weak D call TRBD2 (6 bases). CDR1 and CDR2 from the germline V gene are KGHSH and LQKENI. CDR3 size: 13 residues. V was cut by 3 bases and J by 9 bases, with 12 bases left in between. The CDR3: CASSPVRESEQFF. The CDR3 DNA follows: TGTGCCAGCTCACCGGTCCGGGAGAGTGAGCAGTTCTTC.

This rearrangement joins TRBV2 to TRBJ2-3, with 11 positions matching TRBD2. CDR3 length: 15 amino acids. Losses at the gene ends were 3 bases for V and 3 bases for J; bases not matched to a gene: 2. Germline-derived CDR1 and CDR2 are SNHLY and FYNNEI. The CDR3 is CASSDASGRTDTQYF. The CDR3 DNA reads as TGTGCCAGCAGTGACGCTAGCGGGAGGACAGATACGCAGTATTTT. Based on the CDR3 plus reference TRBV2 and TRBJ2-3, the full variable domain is EPEVTQTPSHQVTQMGQEVILRCVPISNHLYFYWYRQILGQKVEFLVSFYNNEISEKSEIFDDQFSVERPDGSNFTLKIRSTKLEDSAMYFCASSDASGRTDTQYFGPGTRLTVL.

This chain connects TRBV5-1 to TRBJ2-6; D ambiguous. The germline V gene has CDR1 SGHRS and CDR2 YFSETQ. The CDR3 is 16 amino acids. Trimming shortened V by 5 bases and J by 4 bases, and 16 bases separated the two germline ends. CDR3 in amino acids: CASSSHPLEGANVLTF. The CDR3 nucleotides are TGCGCCAGCAGTTCCCACCCCCTAGAAGGGGCCAACGTCCTGACTTTC.

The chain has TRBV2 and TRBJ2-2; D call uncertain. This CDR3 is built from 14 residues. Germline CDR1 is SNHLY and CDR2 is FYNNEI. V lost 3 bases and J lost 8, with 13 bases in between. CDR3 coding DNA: TGTGCCAGCAGTGACGGGTTTTCGGTTGGGGAGCTGTTTTTT. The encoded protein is CASSDGFSVGELFF.